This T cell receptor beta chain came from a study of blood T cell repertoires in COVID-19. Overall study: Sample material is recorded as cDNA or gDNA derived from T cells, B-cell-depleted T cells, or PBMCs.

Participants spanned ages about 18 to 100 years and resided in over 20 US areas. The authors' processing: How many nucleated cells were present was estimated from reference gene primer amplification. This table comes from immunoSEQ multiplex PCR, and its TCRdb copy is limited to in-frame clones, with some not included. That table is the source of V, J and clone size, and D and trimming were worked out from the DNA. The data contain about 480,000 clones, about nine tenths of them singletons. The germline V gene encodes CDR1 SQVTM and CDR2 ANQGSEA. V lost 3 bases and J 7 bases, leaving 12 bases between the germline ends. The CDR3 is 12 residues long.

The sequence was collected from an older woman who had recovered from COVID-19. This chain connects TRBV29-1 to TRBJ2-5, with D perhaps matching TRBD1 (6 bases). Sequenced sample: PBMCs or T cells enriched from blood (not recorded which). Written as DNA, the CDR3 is TGCAGCGTTGACAGGGGCGTAGGGACCCAGTACTTC. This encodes CSVDRGVGTQYF.